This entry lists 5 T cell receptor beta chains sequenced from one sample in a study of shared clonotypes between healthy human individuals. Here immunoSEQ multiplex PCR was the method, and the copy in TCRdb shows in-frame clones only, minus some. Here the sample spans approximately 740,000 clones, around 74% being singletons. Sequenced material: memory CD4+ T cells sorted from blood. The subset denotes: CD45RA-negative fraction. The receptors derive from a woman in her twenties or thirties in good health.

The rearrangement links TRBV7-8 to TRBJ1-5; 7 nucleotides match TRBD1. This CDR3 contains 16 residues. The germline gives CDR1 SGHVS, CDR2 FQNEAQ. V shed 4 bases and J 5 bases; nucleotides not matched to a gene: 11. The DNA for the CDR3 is TGTGCCAGCAGCTATCGACAGGGATTAACTCATCAGCCCCAGCATTTT. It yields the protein CASSYRQGLTHQPQHF.

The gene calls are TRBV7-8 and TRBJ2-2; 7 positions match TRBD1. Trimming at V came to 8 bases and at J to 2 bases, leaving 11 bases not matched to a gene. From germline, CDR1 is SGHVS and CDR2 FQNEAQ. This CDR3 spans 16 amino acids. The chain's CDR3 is CASRSIRDSNTGELFF. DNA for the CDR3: TGTGCCAGCCGGTCTATCCGGGACAGTAACACCGGGGAGCTGTTTTTT.

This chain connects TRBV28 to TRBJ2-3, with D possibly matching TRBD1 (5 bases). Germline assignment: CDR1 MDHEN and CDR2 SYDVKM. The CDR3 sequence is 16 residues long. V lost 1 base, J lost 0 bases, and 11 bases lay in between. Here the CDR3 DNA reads TGTGCCAGCAGTTTATCCTGGGGCCGAAGCACAGATACGCAGTATTTT. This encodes CASSLSWGRSTDTQYF.

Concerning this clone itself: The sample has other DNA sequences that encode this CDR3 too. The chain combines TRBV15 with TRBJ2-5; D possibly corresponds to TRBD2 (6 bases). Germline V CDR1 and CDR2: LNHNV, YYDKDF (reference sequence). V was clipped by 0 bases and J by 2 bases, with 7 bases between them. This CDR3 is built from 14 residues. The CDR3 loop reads CATSRDRGQETQYF. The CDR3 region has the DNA TGTGCCACCAGCAGAGATCGGGGGCAAGAGACCCAGTACTTC.

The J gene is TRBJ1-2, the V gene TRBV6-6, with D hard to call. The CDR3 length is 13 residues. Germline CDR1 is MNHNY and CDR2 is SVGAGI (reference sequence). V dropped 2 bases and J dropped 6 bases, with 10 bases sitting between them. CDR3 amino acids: CASSYALLDGYTF. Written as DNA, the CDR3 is TGTGCCAGCAGTTACGCCCTACTGGATGGCTACACCTTC.